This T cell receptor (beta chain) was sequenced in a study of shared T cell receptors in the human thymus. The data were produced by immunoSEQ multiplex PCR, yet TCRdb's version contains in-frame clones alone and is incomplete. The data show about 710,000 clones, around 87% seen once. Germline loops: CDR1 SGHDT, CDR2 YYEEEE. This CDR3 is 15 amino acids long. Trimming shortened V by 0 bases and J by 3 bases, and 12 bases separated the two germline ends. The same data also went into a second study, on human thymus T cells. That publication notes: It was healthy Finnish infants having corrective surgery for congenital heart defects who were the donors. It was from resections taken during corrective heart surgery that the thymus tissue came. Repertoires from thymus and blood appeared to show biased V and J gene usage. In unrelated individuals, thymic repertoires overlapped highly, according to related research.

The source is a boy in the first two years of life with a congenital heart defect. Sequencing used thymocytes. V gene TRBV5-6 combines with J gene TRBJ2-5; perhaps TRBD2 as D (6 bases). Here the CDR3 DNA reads TGTGCCAGCAGCTTGGAACAGCGGGTAAAAGAGACCCAGTACTTC. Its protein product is CASSLEQRVKETQYF. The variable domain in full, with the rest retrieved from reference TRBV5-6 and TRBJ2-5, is DAGVTQSPTHLIKTRGQQVTLRCSPKSGHDTVSWYQQALGQGPQFIFQYYEEEERQRGNFPDRFSGHQFPNYSSELNVNALLLGDSALYLCASSLEQRVKETQYFGPGTRLLVL.